This T cell receptor (beta chain) stems from a study of blood T cell repertoires in COVID-19 (dated by TCRdb to the early 2020s). With respect to the entire study: The collaborator samples originated in the United States, Italy and Spain and spanned the acute and convalescent phases of COVID-19. Samples were obtained from the ongoing ImmuneRACE study (first 160 participants) and from 1,200 or so subjects provided by 6 global collaborators. Deeply sampled blood TCRbeta repertoires from subjects exposed to, actively infected with, or recovered from COVID-19 were included in the dataset. Where HLA class I and class II types were available, the types were taken from metadata supplied by the sample provider, not from assay-based typing. A freely available public database, intended as a resource for researchers studying the immune response to SARS-CoV-2, is where the repertoires were released. A de-identified subject ID, COVID-19 status, age in years and sex were almost always included in the sample metadata. The material from the prospective study consisted of cDNA or gDNA derived from T cells, B-cell-depleted T cells, or PBMCs. Results the study describes overall, beyond this receptor: How much clinical and demographic metadata was included differed by source and by participant, and the metadata was provided uncurated.

With respect to this clone: Its specific antigen is unknown. No base quality values were provided; no much bigger clone lies one nucleotide off.

The germline V gene provides CDR1 MNHEY and CDR2 SVGAGI. V lost 2 bases and J lost 7 bases; the stretch between them is 11 bases long. The CDR3 numbers 14 residues from cysteine through phenylalanine. Only CDR3 DNA is held: 42 bases, read in frame from base 1. The immunoSEQ Assay, a bias-controlled multiplex PCR, was used to amplify TCRbeta CDR3 regions from genomic DNA. As for the original processing: Within the assay, amplification of reference gene primers was used to estimate how many nucleated cells each sample contained. To quantify the absolute abundance of each unique TCRbeta CDR3 rearrangement, sequence reads were collapsed and filtered. For each sample, productive Simpson clonality was calculated as the square root of Simpson's diversity index across productive rearrangements. The table comes from immuneACCESS by way of TCRdb, which keeps in-frame sequences with V and J called. Part of the clones is missing from these tables; in studies checked, under half for an unresolved V gene and the rest for unknown reasons. V, J and clone size reflect that table, while D and trimming were determined from the DNA. The table for this sample lists 100,000 to 120,000 clones; roughly 80% of them were counted only once. Of the sample, approximately 20% is held by the ten largest clones.

Collaborating institutions collected whole blood in K2EDTA tubes following their own protocols. For TCRbeta analysis, collaborators shipped samples in one of three forms: frozen whole blood, isolated PBMCs, or DNA extracted from either of those sample types. Material: peripheral blood. This clonotype was sampled from a woman aged 65 to 85 with acute or convalescent COVID-19. The sequence is built from TRBV6-5 and TRBJ1-4; a weak D assignment points to TRBD1 (5 bases agree). The CDR3 here reads CASSYRGGAEKLFF. The DNA sequence is as follows: TGTGCCAGCAGTTACAGGGGAGGGGCTGAAAAACTGTTTTTT.